This TCR beta chain comes out of a study of shared clonotypes between healthy human individuals. The wider study: Per-donor plates numbered three CD4 naive, three CD4 memory, two CD8 naive and one CD8 memory. Study-wide findings and caveats: Clonotypes shared by all four sorted-subset donors had higher generation probabilities than non-shared clonotypes. What limited the represented genetic and exposure-history diversity was the small number of donors. Naive CD4 clonotypes were shared across a handful of donors at approximately 5.3%.

The assay was immunoSEQ multiplex PCR, and TCRdb's table has in-frame clones only and misses some. The table shows approximately 720,000 clones, with about 92% occurring only once. Naivety among CD8 cells was defined by CD45RO negativity and positive CCR7 selection, thereby excluding terminally differentiated effector memory CD45RA+ cells. The CDR3 totals 16 residues. For this clone: Its antigen is undetermined.

This TCR derives from a man aged 25-40 years in good health. The sample was naive CD8+ T cells sorted from blood. This chain uses TRBV12-2 with TRBJ1-1; the D call TRBD1 from the table was never checked on the DNA. TRBV12-2 counts as a pseudogene. The CDR3 DNA sequence: TGTGCAAGTCGCTCCACCCAGGCACAGCTGAACACTGAAGCTTTCTTT. Its translation is CASRSTQAQLNTEAFF.